A single sample is the source of the 18 T cell receptor beta chains below, sequenced in a study of control samples from healthy donors and cancer patients. Sequencing was performed with immunoSEQ multiplex PCR; in TCRdb, only in-frame clones are kept and a portion is missing. The repertoire has about 130,000 clones, 75% to 95% of them found once; the top ten carry 8.6%. The specimen was blood. The receptor set was obtained from a man aged 18 to 35 in good health.

This clone was seen only once. The J gene is TRBJ2-6, the V gene TRBV7-7; D is possibly TRBD2 (5 bases). The V end lost 1 base, the J end lost 2 bases, and 6 bases lay between the germline ends. Per the germline V gene, CDR1 is SSHAT and CDR2 is FNYEAQ (reference sequence). The CDR3 spans 15 residues. The CDR3 sequence: CASSLGGPGANVLTF. The DNA for the CDR3 is TGTGCCAGCAGCTTAGGAGGGCCTGGGGCCAACGTCCTGACTTTC.

The rearrangement links TRBV7-3 to TRBJ2-7; possible D gene TRBD1, 6 bases. V shed 2 bases and J shed 7 bases, with 15 bases lying between them. CDR1 and CDR2 (germline): SGHTA, FQGTGA. The CDR3 has 14 amino acids. The CDR3 DNA follows: TGTGCCAGCAGCTTACTGGGGGCGATTGGGGAGCAGTACTTC. Protein product: CASSLLGAIGEQYF.

The chain links TRBV10-3 to TRBJ2-7; 7 bases agree with TRBD1. Germline V gene data show CDR1 as ENHRY and CDR2 as SYGVKD. CDR3 length equals 14 residues. The junction had 8 bases not matched to a gene; V was cut back by 6 bases and J by 3 bases. CDR3 amino acids: CAIRGQENFYEQYF. CDR3 in DNA: TGTGCCATCAGAGGACAGGAAAACTTCTACGAGCAGTACTTC.

V usage is TRBV5-1 and J usage is TRBJ1-2; a weak D match, TRBD1 (6 bases). The CDR3 length is 15 residues. Germline CDR1 SGHRS, CDR2 YFSETQ. Trimming stripped 4 bases from V and 0 bases from J, with 13 bases between. CDR3: CASSPDRNTNYGYTF. The DNA of the CDR3 is TGCGCCAGCAGCCCCGACAGGAATACTAACTATGGCTACACCTTC.

In the case of this clone: The same CDR3 arises from other DNA sequences in this sample as well. V gene TRBV6-1 combines with J gene TRBJ1-1, with 7 bases aligning to TRBD1. This CDR3 has 14 residues. V shed 0 bases, J shed 2 bases, and the junction held 0 bases outside the gene matches. Germline V gene sequence: CDR1 MNHNS, CDR2 SASEGT. The chain's CDR3 is CASSEAGGNTEAFF. CDR3 nucleotide sequence: TGTGCCAGCAGTGAAGCAGGGGGCAACACTGAAGCTTTCTTT.

The V gene is TRBV6-5, the J gene TRBJ2-1; 7 nucleotides agree with TRBD1. CDR1 and CDR2 (germline): MNHEY, SVGAGI. The CDR3 extends over 15 amino acids. V shed 4 bases and J 12 bases; nucleotides not matched to a gene: 15. In DNA, the CDR3 is TGTGCCAGCAGTTGGGACAGACAAACTACAATGGTGCAGTTCTTC. Translation gives CASSWDRQTTMVQFF.

J is TRBJ2-7 and V is TRBV24-1; D not certain. Trimming removed 9 bases at V and 0 bases at J, with 11 bases between. The CDR3 is made up of 13 amino acids. In germline, CDR1 is KGHDR, CDR2 SFDVKD. CDR3 sequence reads: CATLRRPSYEQYF. The CDR3 coding sequence is TGTGCCACCTTGCGCAGGCCCTCCTACGAGCAGTACTTC.

V gene TRBV18 combines with J gene TRBJ2-2; the D is unclear. The CDR3 is 15 residues long. V dropped 3 bases and J dropped 3 bases, with 11 bases sitting between them. From germline, CDR1 is KGHSH and CDR2 LQKENI. CDR3 amino acids: CASSPRQADTGELFF. The CDR3 DNA is TGTGCCAGCTCACCGAGGCAGGCTGACACCGGGGAGCTGTTTTTT.

The chain employs TRBV9 and TRBJ1-4; D remains ambiguous. This CDR3 region has 14 residues. Germline values: CDR1 SGDLS, CDR2 YYNGEE. V was cut by 4 bases and J by 0 bases, with 7 bases left in between. CDR3 DNA: TGTGCCAGCAGCCGACACTCAACTAATGAAAAACTGTTTTTT. Translating gives CASSRHSTNEKLFF.

V and J are TRBV12-3 or TRBV12-4 and TRBJ1-6; D not certain. V was cut by 6 bases and J by 5 bases, with 5 bases left in between. CDR3 length: 12 residues. This CDR3 is CASRKDNSPLHF. CDR3 DNA: TGTGCCAGCAGAAAAGATAATTCACCCCTCCACTTT.

This clone was detected once. The chain carries TRBV7-9 and TRBJ2-2; a weak D match, TRBD2 (5 bases). CDR1 is SEHNR and CDR2 is FQNEAQ in the germline V gene (reference sequence). CDR3 length equals 17 residues. Deletions cut 1 base from V and 4 bases from J, with 16 bases between. CDR3 nucleotide sequence: TGTGCCAGCAGCTTAGTCTCTCTTCGGGGTGGCACCGGGGAGCTGTTTTTT. Its translation: CASSLVSLRGGTGELFF.

The J gene is TRBJ2-7, the V gene TRBV30, with 7 bases lining up with TRBD2. CDR1 is GTSNPN, CDR2 SVGIG, per germline (reference sequence). This CDR3 has 16 amino acids. V trimming: 5 bases; J trimming: 0 bases; junction bases outside the gene matches: 13. This CDR3 is CAWERGLSRDSYEQYF. CDR3 DNA sequence: TGTGCCTGGGAGCGGGGATTAAGTAGGGACTCCTACGAGCAGTACTTC.

The gene calls are TRBV30 and TRBJ2-7; 8 bases are shared with TRBD1. There are 15 residues in the CDR3. The V segment lost 0 bases and the J segment 2 bases; nucleotides outside the gene matches: 6. From germline, CDR1 is GTSNPN and CDR2 SVGIG (reference sequence). CDR3 bases: TGTGCCTGGAGTGTCTTTTCAGGGGGCCCCTACGAGCAGTACTTC. Translating it yields CAWSVFSGGPYEQYF.

This clone appeared a few times. The chain has TRBV6-6 and TRBJ2-5; D not certain. CDR1 is MNHNY, CDR2 SVGAGI, per germline (reference sequence). This CDR3 region has 13 residues. Trimming removed 0 bases at V and 5 bases at J, with 7 bases between. The CDR3 protein is CASSYSMVETQYF. The CDR3 DNA reads as TGTGCCAGCAGTTACTCGATGGTGGAGACCCAGTACTTC.

Worth noting for this clone: Other DNA sequences of this sample code for an identical CDR3. The CDR3 sequence is CASSPAGDYGYTF. CDR3 DNA: TGTGCCAGCTCACCAGCAGGGGACTATGGCTACACCTTC. The rearrangement joins TRBV18 to TRBJ1-2, with TRBD1 as a possible D gene (6 bases). This CDR3 region has 13 residues. Germline lookup yields CDR1 KGHSH and CDR2 LQKENI. V was shortened by 2 bases and J by 3 bases, with 7 bases between the two germline ends.

This chain connects TRBV4-2 to TRBJ1-2, with D tentatively TRBD1 (5 bases). V was pared by 0 bases and J by 3 bases, with 11 bases between. The CDR3 is made up of 15 amino acids. Per germline, CDR1 LGHNA and CDR2 YNFKEQ. CDR3 bases: TGTGCCAGCAGCCAAGACACCCGGGGACACTATGGCTACACCTTC. Translation gives CASSQDTRGHYGYTF.

This sequence joins TRBV7-9 and TRBJ1-2; a weak D match, TRBD1 (6 bases). CDR1 is SEHNR and CDR2 is FQNEAQ in the germline V gene (reference sequence). V lost 2 bases and J lost 6, with 13 bases in between. This CDR3 is built from 14 residues. CDR3 sequence reads: CASSLNRDQDGYTF. In DNA form, the CDR3 reads TGTGCCAGCAGCTTAAACAGGGACCAAGATGGCTACACCTTC.

The genes are TRBV5-8 and TRBJ2-2; TRBD1 might be the D (6 bases). Between the trimmed V and J ends, which lost 0 bases and 4 bases, there was a span of 10 bases. The CDR3 has 15 residues. Germline CDR1 is SGHTS and CDR2 is YDEGEE. The CDR3, as DNA: TGTGCCAGCAGCTTGGACAGGGAGCCCACCGGGGAGCTGTTTTTT. Encoded protein: CASSLDREPTGELFF.